The source of this T cell receptor beta chain is a study of T cells in Graves' hyperthyroidism and ophthalmopathy (dated by TCRdb to 2018 to 2020). In terms of the full investigation: Peripheral blood was collected at initial diagnosis, before any treatment. To identify distinguishing TCR V-J signatures, a discovery cohort of 90 to 100 patients was used, comprising 40 to 45 with Graves' ophthalmopathy and around 57 with stable Graves' hyperthyroidism. Prospective prediction of ophthalmopathy was tested in an independent validation cohort of fewer than 20 hyperthyroidism patients and 15 to 17 patients who later progressed to ophthalmopathy. For training and testing, the 100 or so patients in the discovery cohort were randomly divided in a 7:3 ratio. The study also compared thyroid tissue and blood T-cell repertoires from roughly six Graves' hyperthyroidism patients. After blood sampling, hyperthyroidism patients were treated with methimazole at a starting dose of 30 mg daily, and ophthalmopathy patients were treated with high-dose intravenous methylprednisolone. The paper reports TCR Vbeta CDR3 sequencing of approximately 140 peripheral blood samples: approximately 43 ophthalmopathy, fewer than 85 hyperthyroidism and around 17 progressor patients. Paper-wide results and their limitations: Most expanded thyroid clonotypes (frequency above 0.001) were also found in blood, which suggests that blood repertoires may mirror thyroid immune responses. No statistical method was used to set the sample size in advance, and investigators knew the group allocation. During validation, the model predicted progression to ophthalmopathy a median of around 6 months ahead of onset, with roughly 65% sensitivity and 72% to 85% specificity. In cross-validation, a model built on a 13 V-J signature told ophthalmopathy apart from stable hyperthyroidism with just under 90% sensitivity and about 81% specificity, and in testing the same model reached 80%/75%.

The hyperthyroidism patients were between 18 and 65 years old and newly diagnosed, with a disease duration of less than 2 months. Exclusion was applied to patients with uncontrolled infections, other autoimmune diseases, pregnancy or lactation. Clinical symptoms, serum thyroxine and TRAb, thyroid ultrasound, and orbital computed tomography formed the basis for the diagnoses. Blood from progressor patients was drawn when they were first diagnosed with hyperthyroidism, before any ophthalmopathy symptoms appeared. Ficoll-Paque density gradient centrifugation was used to isolate PBMCs from around 10 ml of fresh peripheral blood. Patients classed as progressors first received a Graves' hyperthyroidism diagnosis and then went on to develop ophthalmopathy during follow-up. Total RNA was extracted using Trizol reagent, and RNA quality was assessed on an Agilent 2100 Bioanalyzer. Of note for this clonotype: Its antigen target is currently unknown. Sequence at one end of the junction differs from germline and may be a read error.

The CDR3 runs 19 amino acids, cysteine and phenylalanine included. Only CDR3 DNA remains: 57 bases, in frame from the first base. The germline V gene provides CDR1 MDHEN and CDR2 SYDVKM. TCR beta CDR3 regions were amplified from RNA transcripts. The first round of RT-PCR for the TCR CDR3 was performed with the HTBI primer set and the Qiagen OneStep RT-PCR kit. Libraries were constructed in a second round of multiplex PCR, after which size selection and purification were carried out. Sequencing of the libraries was done on an Illumina HiSeq2000 using paired-end 100 bp reads. On the authors' methods: SOAPnuke was used to process the raw data, with reads discarded if the reads contained adapters or uncalled bases, had a mean Phred below 15, or lacked an exact constant-primer or identifier match. High-quality paired reads were merged using COPE v1.2.5, and each unique nucleotide sequence was defined as a clonotype. MiTCR v1.1 was used to align the clonotypes against IMGT TRBV, TRBD and TRBJ reference segments. Analysis was restricted to V-J combinations with a frequency above 0.0001, which covered about 99% of repertoires. The TCS score was defined as F50 (clonal expansion) divided by E x V (chaos), with BLOSUM62-based TCRdist calculated between CDR3 peptides within each V-J. Welch's t-statistics and random forest reduced some 510 V-J features to fewer than 15, which were used in a naive Bayes classifier (R e1071). The public reads were run again by TCRdb, first through fastp at Q25 and then through MiXCR, and only productive beta chains were kept. Rows are combined by CDR3 protein, so each entry shows the most common genes and DNA. The V and J calls were not made by the authors but by TCRdb's processing. For this sample the table gives roughly 580,000 distinct CDR3 sequences, of which 11% to 15% were detected only once. Around 5.4% of the sample rests with the top ten.

The chain links TRBV28 with TRBJ2-3; TRBD2 is possibly the D segment (7 matching bases). Source material: blood. The receptor comes from a woman in her twenties or thirties with Graves' hyperthyroidism that later progressed to Graves' ophthalmopathy. This receptor has the CDR3 CASNLSPGGLAEITDTQYF. Here is the DNA: TGTGCCAGCAATTTATCCCCCGGGGGGCTAGCGGAGATTACAGATACGCAGTATTTT.